This TCR beta chain was recorded in a study of cytomegalovirus exposure and HLA in healthy donors. Study context: Earlier work reported some 110 million unique TCR beta sequences from about 190 million T cells. Of all 400 or so donors who were genotyped, about 84% belonged to the Caucasian-associated ancestry cluster. General study findings and limits: The authors enumerated roughly 160 TCR beta chains as linked to cytomegalovirus. CMV serostatus alone was available as immune exposure information.

As concerns this clone: What it binds is not known.

13 Jbeta primers and 60 Vbeta primers were used for the PCR. Method: immunoSEQ multiplex PCR; TCRdb's copy keeps in-frame clones and lacks some. The sample includes around 180,000 clones, 77% seen only once; the top ten take about 1.5%. The source material was PBMCs. This receptor was identified in a young woman in good health and CMV-seropositive.

The CDR3 DNA is TGTGCCAGCAGCTCACAAAGACAGGCCAGACCCTATGGCTACACCTTC. Translated, it gives CASSSQRQARPYGYTF. The V and J genes are TRBV7-9 and TRBJ1-2; the D gene is possibly TRBD1 (6 bases). The CDR3 extends over 16 amino acids. Germline CDR1 reads SEHNR; CDR2 reads FQNEAQ (reference sequence). V was trimmed by 4 bases and J by 4 bases, leaving 19 bases between them.